These 9 T cell receptor beta chains originate from one sample sequenced in a study of identical twins. TCRdb analysed the 5' RACE reads with MiXCR anew, one entry per CDR3 protein. The sample records under 300,000 distinct CDR3 sequences, about 8.9% being singletons. The data were also submitted as part of a second study, on yellow fever vaccine responses in identical twins.

Sequenced sample: CD8+ T cells sorted from blood. Receptors originate from a woman aged 18-30 years in good health.

This clonotype occurred many times. The chain couples TRBV5-1 to TRBJ2-5, with D hard to call. Between the trimmed V and J ends, which lost 1 base and 0 bases, there was a span of 4 bases. Germline values: CDR1 SGHRS, CDR2 YFSETQ. The CDR3 length is 13 residues. The CDR3, as DNA: TGCGCCAGCAGCTTGAAGAACCAAGAGACCCAGTACTTC. It translates to CASSLKNQETQYF.

This clonotype was seen more than once but under ten times. J is TRBJ1-5 and V is TRBV7-9; D remains ambiguous. Germline-derived CDR1 and CDR2 are SEHNR and FQNEAQ (reference sequence). The CDR3 sequence is 14 residues long. V was shortened by 7 bases and J by 4 bases, with 14 bases between the two germline ends. The CDR3 sequence: CASTLGGDNQPQHF. The CDR3 coding sequence is TGTGCCAGCACCCTGGGAGGAGATAATCAGCCCCAGCATTTT.

There are a few counts of this clonotype. This sequence joins TRBV4-2 and TRBJ2-3; D possibly corresponds to TRBD2 (7 bases). The V gene's germline CDR1 is LGHNA and CDR2 YNFKEQ. The CDR3 has 17 amino acids. Trimming left V 5 bases short and J 5 bases short, with 23 bases between. CDR3: CASSARDGGAQKDTQYF. CDR3 nucleotide sequence: TGTGCCAGCAGCGCCCGGGATGGGGGGGCGCAGAAAGATACGCAGTATTTT.

This clonotype occurred a few times. The chain carries TRBV6-5 and TRBJ2-7; the D is unclear. CDR1 is MNHEY and CDR2 is SVGAGI in the germline V gene. With 0 bases removed from V and 3 bases from J, the gap between germline ends came to 6 bases. The CDR3 is 13 residues long. In DNA form, the CDR3 reads TGTGCCAGCAGTTACTCTGAAGGCTACGAGCAGTACTTC. Encoded protein: CASSYSEGYEQYF.

This sequence joins TRBV11-1 and TRBJ2-1, with TRBD2 identical over 7 bases. The CDR3 loop spans 16 amino acids. CDR1 and CDR2 (germline): SGHAT, FQDESV (reference sequence). The junction had 9 bases not matched to a gene; V was cut back by 6 bases and J by 1 base. CDR3 amino acids: CASSERAGLSYNEQFF. In DNA, the CDR3 is TGTGCCAGCAGTGAAAGAGCGGGGTTGTCCTACAATGAGCAGTTCTTC.

A single count supports this clonotype. This may come from a read error, since a much larger clone is one base off. The chain has TRBV3-1 and TRBJ2-2, with D unresolved. The CDR3 is 17 residues long. Germline lookup yields CDR1 LGHDT and CDR2 YNNKEL (reference sequence). The CDR3: CTSSQPKSSLNTGELFF. CDR3 DNA sequence: TGTACCAGCAGCCAGCCTAAAAGCAGCCTGAACACCGGGGAGCTGTTTTTT. The whole variable domain, remainder taken from reference TRBV3-1 and TRBJ2-2, is DTAVSQTPKYLVTQMGNDKSIKCEQNLGHDTMYWYKQDSKKFLKIMFSYNNKELIINETVPNRFSPKSPDKAHLNLHINSLELGDSAVYFCTSSQPKSSLNTGELFFGEGSRLTVL.

The genes are TRBV7-9 and TRBJ1-2; no reliable D call. CDR1 and CDR2 (germline): SEHNR, FQNEAQ (reference sequence). The CDR3 spans 13 residues. Trimming shortened V by 1 base and J by 8 bases, and 11 bases separated the two germline ends. The CDR3 protein is CASSLEGTVGYTF. DNA for the CDR3: TGTGCCAGCAGCTTAGAGGGAACAGTCGGCTACACCTTC.

This clonotype was seen a handful of times. This chain connects TRBV29-1 to TRBJ2-7; TRBD2 aligns across 13 bases. J was trimmed by 2 bases and V by 1 base; bases with no gene match: 5. Germline V gene data show CDR1 as SQVTM and CDR2 as ANQGSEA. CDR3 length: 16 amino acids. CDR3 nucleotides: TGCAGCGTTGAAGGGACTAGCGGGAGTCCCGCCTACGAGCAGTACTTC. Translation gives CSVEGTSGSPAYEQYF.

This chain connects TRBV20-1 to TRBJ2-7; D remains ambiguous. V was shortened by 1 base and J by 4 bases, with 14 bases between the two germline ends. This CDR3 is built from 14 residues. Germline V lookup: CDR1 DFQATT, CDR2 SNEGSKA (reference sequence). CDR3 sequence reads: CSARGVDLGYEQYF. In DNA form, the CDR3 reads TGCAGTGCTAGAGGGGTAGACCTAGGGTACGAGCAGTACTTC.